This entry lists 20 T cell receptor beta chains sequenced from one sample in a study of blood T cell repertoires in COVID-19. Measured with immunoSEQ multiplex PCR; TCRdb has only the in-frame clones, and not every one. The sample consists of about 50,000 clones, 86% of them appearing once. Specimen: peripheral blood. These receptors were taken from a human donor in a cohort sampled during active COVID-19.

V gene TRBV27 combines with J gene TRBJ1-1, with D possibly TRBD1 on 5 matching bases. Germline lookup yields CDR1 MNHEY and CDR2 SMNVEV (reference sequence). The CDR3 loop spans 13 amino acids. V was shortened by 5 bases and J by 6 bases, with 13 bases between the two germline ends. Written as DNA, the CDR3 is TGTGCCAGCAGTATCAGGGCGGGAGCTGAAGCTTTCTTT. This sequence encodes CASSIRAGAEAFF.

The gene calls are TRBV10-3 and TRBJ1-1; D is unclear. This CDR3 has 16 amino acids. Trimming took off 0 bases at V and 0 bases at J, with 11 bases between the two ends. CDR1 and CDR2 from the germline V gene are ENHRY and SYGVKD. The CDR3 is CAISESTPRMNTEAFF. The CDR3 nucleotides read TGTGCCATCAGTGAGTCGACTCCCCGAATGAACACTGAAGCTTTCTTT.

The chain joins TRBV30 to TRBJ1-5; a possible D gene is TRBD1 (5 bases). The germline V gene encodes CDR1 GTSNPN and CDR2 SVGIG (reference sequence). The CDR3 is 14 amino acids. Trimming took off 2 bases at V and 2 bases at J, with 10 bases between the two ends. CDR3 in DNA: TGTGCCTGGAGTTCTTGGGGGGGCAATCAGCCCCAGCATTTT. Protein: CAWSSWGGNQPQHF.

The chain is built from TRBV3-1 (or the pseudogene TRBV3-2) and TRBJ2-2, with 9 nucleotides matching TRBD1. The CDR3 consists of 16 residues. From germline, CDR1 is LGHDT and CDR2 YNNKEL (reference sequence). V lost 1 base and J lost 6; bases outside the gene matches: 6. The CDR3 DNA reads TGTGCCAGCAGCCAAGGGACAGGGGAAGGCGCCGGGGAGCTGTTTTTT. Translated: CASSQGTGEGAGELFF.

V gene TRBV6-5 combines with J gene TRBJ1-2, with 12 bases fitting TRBD1. Germline V gives CDR1 MNHEY, CDR2 SVGAGI. The trim removed 5 bases at V and 5 bases at J, leaving 6 bases unmatched. The CDR3 runs 15 residues. Here the CDR3 reads CASSPGTGGYYGYTF. The CDR3 region has the DNA TGTGCCAGCAGTCCCGGGACAGGGGGCTATTATGGCTACACCTTC.

This clone occurred once. The V gene is TRBV18, the J gene TRBJ1-3, with no clear D. The CDR3 has 17 amino acids. Between the trimmed V and J ends, which lost 6 bases and 2 bases, there was a span of 20 bases. Per germline, CDR1 KGHSH and CDR2 LQKENI. The CDR3 region has the DNA TGTGCCAGCTCCGCGGTCCGTGAGACCGCTACTGGAAACACCATATATTTT. The encoded protein is CASSAVRETATGNTIYF.

The table lists this clone with a few counts. The gene calls are TRBV5-1 and TRBJ2-6, with a tentative D call TRBD1 (6 bases). V lost 7 bases, J lost 1 base, and 24 bases lay in between. The CDR3 totals 19 residues. Germline CDR1 SGHRS, CDR2 YFSETQ. CDR3 in amino acids: CASAGWGRTARSGANVLTF. In DNA form, the CDR3 reads TGCGCCAGCGCGGGTTGGGGGCGGACAGCAAGGTCTGGGGCCAACGTCCTGACTTTC.

The rearrangement uses TRBV5-8 and TRBJ1-6; TRBD1 matches 7 bases. The CDR3 is made up of 16 amino acids. Germline assignment: CDR1 SGHTS and CDR2 YDEGEE. Trimming took 0 bases from V and 9 from J; bases not matched to a gene: 9. The CDR3 nucleotides are TGTGCCAGCAGCTTGGTTTTTGGACAGGAAAGTTCACCCCTCCACTTT. Amino acids: CASSLVFGQESSPLHF.

This chain joins TRBV7-2 and TRBJ1-2; no clear D. This CDR3 has 14 residues. V lost 3 bases to trimming and J lost 0 bases, with 8 bases between them. Germline V gene lookup returns CDR1 SGHTA and CDR2 FQGNSA. The CDR3 loop is CASSFYRSNYGYTF. For the CDR3, the DNA is TGTGCCAGCAGCTTCTACAGATCTAACTATGGCTACACCTTC.

The genes are TRBV10-3 and TRBJ1-1; D may be TRBD1 (5 bases). There are 16 residues in the CDR3. Germline V gene lookup returns CDR1 ENHRY and CDR2 SYGVKD. The V end was cut by 4 bases, the J end by 2 bases, with 17 bases between. CDR3 sequence reads: CAISAGILGGNTEAFF. The CDR3 DNA reads TGTGCCATCAGTGCCGGGATACTCGGGGGTAACACTGAAGCTTTCTTT.

The V and J genes are TRBV19 and TRBJ1-2; D remains ambiguous. Germline CDR1 reads LNHDA; CDR2 reads SQIVND (reference sequence). Trimming left V 4 bases short and J 0 bases short, with 6 bases between. This CDR3 region has 13 residues. In DNA, the CDR3 is TGTGCCAGTAGTACGGGAGCTAACTATGGCTACACCTTC. It encodes CASSTGANYGYTF.

A remark on this clone: The sample contains more than one DNA sequence encoding this CDR3. The chain uses TRBV5-4 and TRBJ1-1, with D perhaps matching TRBD1 (5 bases). Germline loops: CDR1 SGHNT, CDR2 YYREEE (reference sequence). CDR3 length: 16 amino acids. Trimming stripped 6 bases from V and 1 base from J, with 19 bases between. CDR3 in DNA: TGTGCCAGCACCCAGGGAGGGCGGAGGCAGAACACTGAAGCTTTCTTT. It encodes CASTQGGRRQNTEAFF.

The J gene is TRBJ2-3, the V gene TRBV7-2, with TRBD2 as a possible D gene (7 bases). The germline V gene encodes CDR1 SGHTA and CDR2 FQGNSA. Trimming pared 2 bases from V and 0 bases from J, leaving 18 bases between. The CDR3 is made up of 18 amino acids. CDR3 nucleotide sequence: TGTGCCAGCAGCTTAAGGGGGGCGGGAGCCCCTAGCACAGATACGCAGTATTTT. Its translation: CASSLRGAGAPSTDTQYF.

V and J are TRBV6-5 and TRBJ1-1; 7 bases fit TRBD1. CDR3 length: 13 amino acids. Per germline, CDR1 MNHEY and CDR2 SVGAGI. Trimming took 6 bases from V and 5 from J; bases not matched to a gene: 6. In DNA form, the CDR3 reads TGTGCCAGCAGCCGGACAGGCTCAACTGAAGCTTTCTTT. Translation gives CASSRTGSTEAFF.

The V gene is TRBV6-5, the J gene TRBJ1-2; TRBD1 is a possible D gene (6 bases). The CDR3 has 14 amino acids. Germline assignment: CDR1 MNHEY and CDR2 SVGAGI. V shed 5 bases and J shed 0 bases, with 10 bases lying between them. CDR3 DNA: TGTGCCAGCAGTAGGACAGAGACTAACTATGGCTACACCTTC. This gives the protein CASSRTETNYGYTF.

The CDR3 region has the DNA TGTGCCAGCAGCTTGAGGGGGCTACCCAGAGAGACCCAGTACTTC. It specifies CASSLRGLPRETQYF. This chain joins TRBV7-8 and TRBJ2-5, with 7 bases that match TRBD1. Losses at the gene ends were 3 bases for V and 4 bases for J; bases not matched to a gene: 8. The CDR3 is 15 residues long. Per the germline V gene, CDR1 is SGHVS and CDR2 is FQNEAQ.

The chain has TRBV6-5 and TRBJ2-5; 12 nucleotides line up with TRBD2. Germline values: CDR1 MNHEY, CDR2 SVGAGI. This CDR3 comprises 14 residues. V shed 7 bases and J 3 bases; nucleotides not matched to a gene: 3. CDR3 amino acids: CASTRLAGEETQYF. The CDR3, as DNA: TGTGCCAGCACCAGACTAGCGGGAGAAGAGACCCAGTACTTC.

The CDR3 bases are TGTGCCAGCAGCTCAACCGGGACTAGCGGGCTTTACGAGCAGTACTTC. As protein: CASSSTGTSGLYEQYF. This chain links TRBV7-2 with TRBJ2-7; 12 nucleotides align to TRBD2. V lost 4 bases to trimming and J lost 4 bases; unmatched junction nucleotides: 8. This CDR3 region has 16 residues. Looked up from germline, CDR1 is SGHTA and CDR2 is FQGNSA.

The chain is built from TRBV6-5 and TRBJ2-5, with 8 bases identical to TRBD1. With 10 bases clipped from V and 2 bases from J, the junction kept 12 bases outside the gene matches. Germline V gene sequence: CDR1 MNHEY, CDR2 SVGAGI. The CDR3 loop spans 15 amino acids. Here the CDR3 DNA reads TGTGCCACCACGGGGACAGGTGAAATACAAGAGACCCAGTACTTC. Amino acids: CATTGTGEIQETQYF.

The rearrangement joins TRBV5-1 to TRBJ2-1, with 14 bases aligning to TRBD2. Germline V lookup: CDR1 SGHRS, CDR2 YFSETQ. Trimming at V came to 2 bases and at J to 8 bases, leaving 9 bases not matched to a gene. This CDR3 contains 17 residues. This CDR3 reads CASSLTPGTSGSDEQFF. CDR3 nucleotide sequence: TGCGCCAGCAGCTTAACACCCGGGACTAGCGGGAGCGATGAGCAGTTCTTC.